The 26 T cell receptor beta chains below were found in one sample sequenced in a study of technical replicates of blood from a handful of donors. Sequencing used immunoSEQ multiplex PCR; TCRdb keeps in-frame clones, though not all of them. The table includes fewer than 15,000 clones, 94% detected once. The material sequenced was PBMCs. These receptors all come from a human donor in good health.

The CDR3 spells CSVGGAGAIHEQYF. CDR3 nucleotide sequence: TGCAGCGTTGGAGGAGCGGGAGCTATCCACGAGCAGTACTTC. This chain links TRBV29-1 with TRBJ2-7, with 8 bases fitting TRBD2. From germline, CDR1 is SQVTM and CDR2 ANQGSEA. There are 14 residues in the CDR3. J was trimmed by 5 bases and V by 4 bases; bases with no gene match: 10.

The rearrangement joins TRBV29-1 to TRBJ2-1; a weak D match, TRBD2 (5 bases). Germline CDR1 SQVTM, CDR2 ANQGSEA. CDR3 length: 13 amino acids. V shed 6 bases and J shed 0 bases, with 9 bases lying between them. For the CDR3, the DNA is TGCAGCGTCCAACGGGGCTCCTACAATGAGCAGTTCTTC. Its protein product is CSVQRGSYNEQFF.

V is TRBV12-5 and J is TRBJ2-7; D is uncertain. Germline-derived CDR1 and CDR2 are LGHNT and FRNRAP. The ends were cut back, 0 bases at V and 1 base at J, with 4 bases in the middle. The CDR3 runs 13 residues. CDR3 sequence: CASGLVLSYEQYF. CDR3 DNA: TGTGCTAGTGGTTTGGTCCTTTCCTACGAGCAGTACTTC.

The gene calls are TRBV7-2 and TRBJ1-1; D unresolved. This CDR3 is 15 amino acids long. Germline CDR1 reads SGHTA; CDR2 reads FQGNSA. Trimming cost V 0 bases and J 4 bases, with 12 bases left between them. CDR3 sequence reads: CASSLASAGSTEAFF. As DNA, the CDR3 is TGTGCCAGCAGCTTAGCGTCGGCGGGGAGCACTGAAGCTTTCTTT.

This clone was observed a single time. V is TRBV6-5 and J is TRBJ2-1; TRBD1 might be the D (7 bases). The V end lost 8 bases, the J end lost 1 base, and 12 bases lay between the germline ends. CDR3 size: 14 residues. CDR1 MNHEY and CDR2 SVGAGI come from the germline V gene. For the CDR3, the DNA is TGTGCCAGCGGAGGGGGCTATTCCTACAATGAGCAGTTCTTC. Protein: CASGGGYSYNEQFF.

V gene TRBV2 combines with J gene TRBJ1-2; the D gene is possibly TRBD1 (6 bases). The CDR3 consists of 14 residues. Germline lookup yields CDR1 SNHLY and CDR2 FYNNEI. V shed 3 bases and J shed 2 bases, with 10 bases lying between them. The CDR3 spells CASSDPQGNYGYTF. In nucleotides, the CDR3 is TGTGCCAGCAGTGACCCCCAGGGGAACTATGGCTACACCTTC.

The V and J genes are TRBV4-2 and TRBJ2-6, with 13 bases that match TRBD2. The V gene end was trimmed by 5 bases and the J gene end by 2 bases; junction bases not matched to a gene: 6. The CDR3 loop spans 18 amino acids. Germline V gene sequence: CDR1 LGHNA, CDR2 YNFKEQ. The CDR3 loop reads CASSYSGLAGPGANVLTF. The CDR3 DNA reads TGTGCCAGCAGCTATTCGGGACTAGCGGGACCTGGGGCCAACGTCCTGACTTTC.

The chain recombines TRBV18 with TRBJ1-1; weak D call: TRBD1 (6 bases). V gave up 3 bases and J gave up 2 bases, with 10 bases separating them. Germline V lookup: CDR1 KGHSH, CDR2 LQKENI. The CDR3 sequence is 14 residues long. The CDR3 spells CASSPNRANTEAFF. The CDR3 coding sequence is TGTGCCAGCTCACCGAACAGGGCCAACACTGAAGCTTTCTTT. The full variable domain, rest sourced from reference TRBV18 and TRBJ1-1, is NAGVMQNPRHLVRRRGQEARLRCSPMKGHSHVYWYRQLPEEGLKFMVYLQKENIIDESGMPKERFSAEFPKEGPSILRIQQVVRGDSAAYFCASSPNRANTEAFFGQGTRLTVV.

This chain joins TRBV5-1 and TRBJ2-1; no firm D call. In germline, CDR1 is SGHRS, CDR2 YFSETQ. V lost 0 bases, J lost 0 bases, and 7 bases lay in between. The CDR3 covers 15 residues. CDR3 nucleotides: TGCGCCAGCAGCTTGGACCTGAGCTCCTACAATGAGCAGTTCTTC. It yields the protein CASSLDLSSYNEQFF. The full variable domain, rest sourced from reference TRBV5-1 and TRBJ2-1, is KAGVTQTPRYLIKTRGQQVTLSCSPISGHRSVSWYQQTPGQGLQFLFEYFSETQRNKGNFPGRFSGRQFSNSRSEMNVSTLELGDSALYLCASSLDLSSYNEQFFGPGTRLTVL.

This chain connects TRBV5-1 to TRBJ2-5, with 7 bases that match TRBD2. The CDR3 has 14 amino acids. Trimming cost V 0 bases and J 4 bases; bases outside gene matches: 3. CDR1 and CDR2 from the germline V gene are SGHRS and YFSETQ. This CDR3 is CASSLGGGGETQYF. In DNA form, the CDR3 reads TGCGCCAGCAGCTTGGGCGGGGGTGGAGAGACCCAGTACTTC.

This chain connects TRBV7-9 to TRBJ2-1; tentatively, D is TRBD1 (6 bases). CDR1 and CDR2 (germline): SEHNR, FQNEAQ (reference sequence). The CDR3 is 13 amino acids. V was pared by 5 bases and J by 5 bases, with 10 bases between. CDR3 loop: CASSEQGNNEQFF. The CDR3 nucleotides read TGTGCCAGCAGCGAACAGGGTAACAATGAGCAGTTCTTC.

The gene calls are TRBV5-1 and TRBJ1-5; the match to TRBD1 covers 9 bases. V dropped 4 bases and J dropped 3; count of bases not matched to a gene: 8. The CDR3 has 16 residues. Germline CDR1 and CDR2: SGHRS and YFSETQ. The CDR3 region is CASSAMTGGDNQPQHF. As DNA, the CDR3 is TGCGCCAGCAGCGCAATGACAGGGGGGGACAATCAGCCCCAGCATTTT.

This sequence joins TRBV4-1 and TRBJ2-5, with 7 bases identical to TRBD1. The germline gives CDR1 MGHRA, CDR2 YSYEKL. V trimming: 3 bases; J trimming: 4 bases; junction bases outside the gene matches: 2. The length of the CDR3 is 13 residues. DNA of the CDR3: TGCGCCAGCAGCCATCCAGGGGGAGAGACCCAGTACTTC. It encodes CASSHPGGETQYF.

This chain joins TRBV19 and TRBJ1-5; D is unclear. Trimming removed 8 bases from V and 6 bases from J, with 20 bases in between. Germline V gene sequence: CDR1 LNHDA, CDR2 SQIVND (reference sequence). This CDR3 has 15 amino acids. The DNA of the CDR3 is TGTGCCAGTGGATTCTCTGTGGGCATGAGTCAGCCCCAGCATTTT. This encodes CASGFSVGMSQPQHF.

V and J are TRBV7-9 and TRBJ1-5; 7 positions match TRBD1. Unmatched junction bases numbered 4, after V lost 5 bases and J lost 3 bases. The CDR3 has 14 residues. Germline lookup yields CDR1 SEHNR and CDR2 FQNEAQ (reference sequence). CDR3 region: CASSPDRANQPQHF. Here the CDR3 DNA reads TGTGCCAGCAGCCCCGACAGGGCCAATCAGCCCCAGCATTTT.

The chain is built from TRBV30 and TRBJ1-1; D is perhaps TRBD1 (5 bases). The CDR3 runs 13 residues. Germline CDR1 and CDR2: GTSNPN and SVGIG (reference sequence). Between the trimmed V and J ends, which lost 2 bases and 2 bases, there was a span of 9 bases. In DNA, the CDR3 is TGTGCCTGGAGTCCTGACAGTAACACTGAAGCTTTCTTT. It encodes CAWSPDSNTEAFF.

The rearrangement joins TRBV4-2 to TRBJ2-5; TRBD2 aligns across 9 bases. Germline V lookup: CDR1 LGHNA, CDR2 YNFKEQ. V shed 2 bases and J 1 base; nucleotides not matched to a gene: 5. The CDR3 is made up of 16 amino acids. The CDR3 region has the DNA TGTGCCAGCAGCCAAACAGCGGGAGGCTTCCAAGAGACCCAGTACTTC. Its protein product is CASSQTAGGFQETQYF.

This clone has only a few counts. The chain uses TRBV6-5 and TRBJ2-7; TRBD2 agrees at 7 bases. Germline trimming cut 6 bases from V and 5 bases from J; bases unmatched to any gene: 7. The V gene's germline CDR1 is MNHEY and CDR2 SVGAGI. This CDR3 comprises 13 residues. CDR3 nucleotide sequence: TGTGCCAGCAGGTCCTTGGGAGGGGACGAGCAGTACTTC. Protein: CASRSLGGDEQYF.

In this sample, this clone turned up a few times. The chain is built from TRBV21-1 and TRBJ2-2; the table's TRBD1 call for D was not verified on the DNA. TRBV21-1 is marked as a pseudogene. This CDR3 is built from 18 residues. The CDR3 loop reads CASSKRRWAGGEPGELFF. The CDR3 coding sequence is TGTGCCAGCAGCAAAAGGCGTTGGGCAGGGGGAGAACCCGGGGAGCTGTTTTTT.

This chain joins TRBV7-2 and TRBJ2-7; possibly TRBD2 for D (6 bases). CDR3 length: 13 residues. The V and J ends lost 5 bases and 2 bases respectively, with 10 bases between them. Per germline, CDR1 SGHTA and CDR2 FQGNSA. The CDR3 protein is CASSRDSTYEQYF. The CDR3 DNA sequence: TGTGCCAGCAGCCGGGACTCTACCTACGAGCAGTACTTC. The entire variable domain, with the rest obtained from reference TRBV7-2 and TRBJ2-7, is as follows: GAGVSQSPSNKVTEKGKDVELRCDPISGHTALYWYRQSLGQGLEFLIYFQGNSAPDKSGLPSDRFSAERTGGSVSTLTIQRTQQEDSAVYLCASSRDSTYEQYFGPGTRLTVT.

This clone was detected once. The chain links TRBV14 to TRBJ2-7; D is unresolved. Germline V gives CDR1 SGHDN, CDR2 FVKESK. Trimming took 1 base from V and 2 from J, leaving 12 bases between them. The CDR3 consists of 15 residues. As DNA, the CDR3 is TGTGCCAGCAGCCAAGTGTGGCCCGCAACCTACGAGCAGTACTTC. Protein product: CASSQVWPATYEQYF.

This sequence joins TRBV10-3 and TRBJ2-7, with D uncertain. Germline CDR1 and CDR2: ENHRY and SYGVKD. V was cut by 2 bases and J by 6 bases, with 11 bases left in between. The length of the CDR3 is 13 residues. CDR3 nucleotide sequence: TGTGCCATCAGTGAGGCCCCCCCGGGCGAGCAGTACTTC. Amino acids: CAISEAPPGEQYF.

The rearrangement links TRBV28 to TRBJ2-1, with 10 bases identical to TRBD2. Germline V CDR1 and CDR2: MDHEN, SYDVKM. The ends lost 5 bases at V and 7 bases at J; junction bases unmatched: 8. The CDR3 totals 15 residues. CDR3 nucleotides: TGTGCCAGCAGTCTAGCGGGAGTCTCGGGAAATGAGCAGTTCTTC. Residues: CASSLAGVSGNEQFF. The full variable domain, rest sourced from reference TRBV28 and TRBJ2-1, is DVKVTQSSRYLVKRTGEKVFLECVQDMDHENMFWYRQDPGLGLRLIYFSYDVKMKEKGDIPEGYSVSREKKERFSLILESASTNQTSMYLCASSLAGVSGNEQFFGPGTRLTVL.

The chain uses TRBV19 and TRBJ2-1; 7 bases are a match to TRBD2. Per the germline V gene, CDR1 is LNHDA and CDR2 is SQIVND (reference sequence). Germline trimming cut 3 bases from V and 4 bases from J; bases unmatched to any gene: 9. The CDR3 is 16 amino acids. CDR3 region: CASSILAGVSYNEQFF. CDR3 DNA sequence: TGTGCCAGTAGTATTCTGGCGGGAGTCTCGTACAATGAGCAGTTCTTC.

V and J are TRBV13 and TRBJ2-2, with 9 bases lining up with TRBD1. The CDR3 has 15 amino acids. CDR1 is PRHDT and CDR2 is FYEKMQ in the germline V gene (reference sequence). Losses at the gene ends were 5 bases for V and 4 bases for J; bases not matched to a gene: 5. CDR3 loop: CASSLGQGSTGELFF. The CDR3, as DNA: TGTGCCAGCAGCCTCGGACAGGGGAGCACCGGGGAGCTGTTTTTT.

V is TRBV11-2 and J is TRBJ2-7; 8 bases are shared with TRBD2. In germline, CDR1 is SGHAT, CDR2 FQNNGV. The CDR3 length is 12 residues. The ends lost 5 bases at V and 6 bases at J; junction bases unmatched: 3. The CDR3 nucleotides read TGTGCCAGCAGCGCCAGCGGGAGCGAGCAGTACTTC. Amino acids: CASSASGSEQYF.